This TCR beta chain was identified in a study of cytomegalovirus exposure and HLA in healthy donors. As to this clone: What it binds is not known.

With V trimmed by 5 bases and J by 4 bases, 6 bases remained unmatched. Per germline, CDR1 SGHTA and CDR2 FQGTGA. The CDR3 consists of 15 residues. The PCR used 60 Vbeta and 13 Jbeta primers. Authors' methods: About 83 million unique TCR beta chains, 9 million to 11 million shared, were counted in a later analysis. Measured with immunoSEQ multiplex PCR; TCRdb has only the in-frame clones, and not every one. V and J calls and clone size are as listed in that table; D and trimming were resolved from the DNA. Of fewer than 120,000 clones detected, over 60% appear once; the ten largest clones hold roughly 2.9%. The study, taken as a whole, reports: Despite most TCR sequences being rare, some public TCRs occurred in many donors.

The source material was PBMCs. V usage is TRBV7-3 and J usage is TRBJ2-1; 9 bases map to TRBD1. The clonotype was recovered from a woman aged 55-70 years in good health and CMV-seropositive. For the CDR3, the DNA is TGTGCCAGCAGCATCCAGGGACAGGGATACAATGAGCAGTTCTTC. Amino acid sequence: CASSIQGQGYNEQFF.